This T cell receptor (beta chain) was sequenced for a study of control samples from healthy donors and cancer patients. Assay used: immunoSEQ multiplex PCR; TCRdb lists only in-frame clones, some missing. The sample holds 150,000 or so clones, about 90% seen once. This TCR was sampled from a man younger than 35 in good health. Sequencing input: blood.

The CDR3 DNA reads TGCGCCAGCAGCAACGGACAGGGGGGAACTGAAGCTTTCTTT. As protein: CASSNGQGGTEAFF. The rearrangement links TRBV5-1 to TRBJ1-1; 10 bases align to TRBD1. Germline lookup yields CDR1 SGHRS and CDR2 YFSETQ. The ends lost 4 bases at V and 5 bases at J; junction bases unmatched: 5. This CDR3 contains 14 residues.